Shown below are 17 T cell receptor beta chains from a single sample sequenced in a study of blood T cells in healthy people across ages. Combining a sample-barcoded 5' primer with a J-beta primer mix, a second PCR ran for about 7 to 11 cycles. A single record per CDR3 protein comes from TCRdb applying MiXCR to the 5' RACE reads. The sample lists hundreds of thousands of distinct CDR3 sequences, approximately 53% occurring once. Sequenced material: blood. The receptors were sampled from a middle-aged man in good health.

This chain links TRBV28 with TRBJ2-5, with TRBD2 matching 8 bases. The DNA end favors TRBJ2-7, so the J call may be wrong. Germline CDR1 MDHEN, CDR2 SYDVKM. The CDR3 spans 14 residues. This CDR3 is CASSFQREFHEQYF. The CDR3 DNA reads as TGTGCCAGCAGTTTCCAGCGGGAGTTCCACGAGCAGTACTTC.

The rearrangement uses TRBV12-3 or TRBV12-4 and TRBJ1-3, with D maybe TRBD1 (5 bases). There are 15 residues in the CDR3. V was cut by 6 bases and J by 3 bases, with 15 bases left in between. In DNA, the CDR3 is TGTGCCAGCAGAAGTGCCCGGGGCGGTGGAAACACCATATATTTT. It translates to CASRSARGGGNTIYF.

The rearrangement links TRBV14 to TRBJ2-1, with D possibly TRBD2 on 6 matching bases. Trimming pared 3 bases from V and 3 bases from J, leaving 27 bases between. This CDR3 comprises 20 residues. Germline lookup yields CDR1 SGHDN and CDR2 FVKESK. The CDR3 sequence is CASSHPRREITTGLYNEQFF. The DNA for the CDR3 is TGTGCCAGCAGCCACCCACGGAGGGAAATAACTACCGGACTCTACAATGAGCAGTTCTTC.

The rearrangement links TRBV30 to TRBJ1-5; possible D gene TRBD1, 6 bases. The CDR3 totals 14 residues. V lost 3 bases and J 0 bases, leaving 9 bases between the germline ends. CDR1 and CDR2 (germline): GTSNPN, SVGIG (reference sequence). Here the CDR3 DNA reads TGTGCCTGGAGACAGGGCAATAGCAATCAGCCCCAGCATTTT. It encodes CAWRQGNSNQPQHF.

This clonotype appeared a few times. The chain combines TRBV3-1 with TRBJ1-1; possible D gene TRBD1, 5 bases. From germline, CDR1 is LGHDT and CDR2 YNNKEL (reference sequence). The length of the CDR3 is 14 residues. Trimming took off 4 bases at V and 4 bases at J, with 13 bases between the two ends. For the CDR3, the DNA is TGTGCCAGCAGCCGCAGGGAGGTTGGCACTGAAGCTTTCTTT. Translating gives CASSRREVGTEAFF.

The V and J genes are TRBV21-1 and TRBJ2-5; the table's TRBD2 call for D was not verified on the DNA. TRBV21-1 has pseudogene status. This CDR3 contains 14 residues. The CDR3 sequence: CARRLLACGKEQYF. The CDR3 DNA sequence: TGTGCCAGGAGGCTACTAGCTTGCGGGAAAGAGCAGTACTTC.

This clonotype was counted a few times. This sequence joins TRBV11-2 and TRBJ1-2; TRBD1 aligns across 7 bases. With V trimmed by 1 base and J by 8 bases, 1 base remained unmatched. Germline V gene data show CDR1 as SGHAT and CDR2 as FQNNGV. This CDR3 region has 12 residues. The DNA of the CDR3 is TGTGCCAGCAGCTTAGGACAGGGAGGCTACACCTTC. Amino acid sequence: CASSLGQGGYTF.

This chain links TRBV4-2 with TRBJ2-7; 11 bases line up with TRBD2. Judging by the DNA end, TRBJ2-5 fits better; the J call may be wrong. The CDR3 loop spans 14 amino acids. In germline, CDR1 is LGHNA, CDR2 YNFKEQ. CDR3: CASSQTSGRETQYF. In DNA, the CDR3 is TGTGCCAGCAGCCAAACTAGCGGGAGAGAGACCCAGTACTTC.

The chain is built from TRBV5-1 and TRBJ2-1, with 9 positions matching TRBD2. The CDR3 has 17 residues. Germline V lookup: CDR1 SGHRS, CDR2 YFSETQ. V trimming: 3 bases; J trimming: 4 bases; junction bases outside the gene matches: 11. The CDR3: CASSSGRTSDSYNEQFF. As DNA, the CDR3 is TGCGCCAGCAGCTCGGGCAGGACTAGCGACTCATACAATGAGCAGTTCTTC. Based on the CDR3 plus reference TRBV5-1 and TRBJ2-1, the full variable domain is KAGVTQTPRYLIKTRGQQVTLSCSPISGHRSVSWYQQTPGQGLQFLFEYFSETQRNKGNFPGRFSGRQFSNSRSEMNVSTLELGDSALYLCASSSGRTSDSYNEQFFGPGTRLTVL.

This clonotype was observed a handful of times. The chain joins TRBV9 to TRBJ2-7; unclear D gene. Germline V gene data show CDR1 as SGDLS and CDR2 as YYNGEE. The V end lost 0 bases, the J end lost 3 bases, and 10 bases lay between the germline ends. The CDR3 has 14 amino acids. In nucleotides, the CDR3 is TGTGCCAGCAGCGTAGACAGCAGAGGCTACGAGCAGTACTTC. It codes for CASSVDSRGYEQYF.

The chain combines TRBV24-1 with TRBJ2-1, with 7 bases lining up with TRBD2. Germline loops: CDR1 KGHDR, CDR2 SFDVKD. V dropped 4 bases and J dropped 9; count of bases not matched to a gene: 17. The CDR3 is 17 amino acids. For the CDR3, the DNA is TGTGCCACCAGTGAGATAGGGACTACCCGGGAGAGGAGTGAGCAGTTCTTC. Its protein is CATSEIGTTRERSEQFF.

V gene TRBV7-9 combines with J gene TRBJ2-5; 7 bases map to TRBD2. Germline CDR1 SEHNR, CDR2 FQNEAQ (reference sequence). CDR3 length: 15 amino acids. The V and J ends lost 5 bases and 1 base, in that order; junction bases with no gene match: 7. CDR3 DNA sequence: TGTGCCAGCAGCCTAATGACGGGGGGCCAAGAGACCCAGTACTTC. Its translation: CASSLMTGGQETQYF.

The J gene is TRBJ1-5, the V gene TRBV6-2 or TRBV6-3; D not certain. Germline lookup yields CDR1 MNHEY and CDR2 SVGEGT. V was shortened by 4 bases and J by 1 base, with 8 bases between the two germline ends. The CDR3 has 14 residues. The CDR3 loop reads CASSFRRSNQPQHF. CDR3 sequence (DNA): TGTGCCAGCAGTTTTCGACGCAGCAATCAGCCCCAGCATTTT.

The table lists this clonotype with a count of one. The CDR3 protein is CASSLEGIGGYGYTF. The CDR3 DNA reads as TGTGCCAGCAGCTTAGAGGGGATAGGGGGCTATGGCTACACCTTC. The chain carries TRBV7-8 and TRBJ1-2, with a weak D call TRBD1 (6 bases). V was trimmed by 1 base and J by 4 bases, leaving 13 bases between them. This CDR3 is 15 amino acids long. Germline lookup yields CDR1 SGHVS and CDR2 FQNEAQ.

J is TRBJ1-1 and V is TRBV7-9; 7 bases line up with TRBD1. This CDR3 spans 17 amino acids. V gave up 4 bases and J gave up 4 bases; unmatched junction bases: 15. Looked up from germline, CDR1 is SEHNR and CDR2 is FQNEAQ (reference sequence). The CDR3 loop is CASSSTYRGQTGTEAFF. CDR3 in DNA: TGTGCCAGCAGCTCAACCTATAGGGGGCAGACAGGCACTGAAGCTTTCTTT.

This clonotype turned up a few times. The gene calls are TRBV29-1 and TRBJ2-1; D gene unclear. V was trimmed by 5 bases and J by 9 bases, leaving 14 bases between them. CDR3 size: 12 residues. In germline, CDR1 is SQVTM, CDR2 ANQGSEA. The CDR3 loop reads CSVLPRWGEQFF. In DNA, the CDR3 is TGCAGCGTTTTACCCCGATGGGGTGAGCAGTTCTTC.

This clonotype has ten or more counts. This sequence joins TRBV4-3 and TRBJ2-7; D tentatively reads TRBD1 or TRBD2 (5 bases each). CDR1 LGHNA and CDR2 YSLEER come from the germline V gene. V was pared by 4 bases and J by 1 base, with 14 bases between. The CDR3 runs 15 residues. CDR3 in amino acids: CASSPPGPVSYEQYF. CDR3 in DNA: TGCGCCAGCAGCCCCCCGGGACCGGTGTCCTACGAGCAGTACTTC.